This T cell receptor beta chain was identified during a study of CD8 T cells in ankylosing spondylitis. Preparation of TCR beta libraries was done by quantitative 5'-RACE with molecular barcodes. A single record per CDR3 protein comes from TCRdb applying MiXCR to the 5' RACE reads. The repertoire includes 700,000 or so distinct CDR3 sequences, roughly 19% of them detected once, and under 20% sits in the top ten. This clonotype was counted many times. No antigen is known for it. Points from the study as a whole: There was a TCR beta motif, made of several highly homologous variants, that appeared characteristic of ankylosing spondylitis blood.

The CDR3 totals 12 residues. Trimming shortened V by 6 bases and J by 9 bases, and 13 bases separated the two germline ends. The sample was blood, either unsorted or a sorted T cell fraction (not recorded which). The receptor comes from a male donor with ankylosing spondylitis. The chain recombines TRBV12-3 or TRBV12-4 with TRBJ2-3; D may correspond to TRBD1 or TRBD2 (5 bases each). CDR3 DNA: TGTGCCAGCAGGTACACAGAGGGGACGCAGTATTTT. It translates to CASRYTEGTQYF.